This record concerns one TCR beta chain sequence. This clone occurred once. Its antigen specificity is not known. Per-base qualities were not stored, and no clone one base away is much larger. Libraries were prepared through the immunoSEQ multiplex PCR assay. TCRdb took over this immuneACCESS table, retaining in-frame rearrangements with V and J assigned. Such tables are incomplete; in checked studies, under half of the missing clones stem from an unresolved V gene, and the remainder is unexplained. This sample holds approximately 26,000 clones; roughly 77% were observed only once. The ten largest clones add up to approximately 0.98% of the sample. This entry belongs to a study of T cells in narcolepsy listed by TCRdb under 2018. Context from the whole study: Healthy control donors were enrolled in the study alongside patients who had narcolepsy type 1 or type 2 (NT1, NT2). Autoreactive T cells targeting hypocretin neuron self-antigens (hypocretin, TRIB2) were sought in narcolepsy patients, and TCR Vbeta sequencing was used to track clonotypes in blood and CSF. On the study overall, not on this receptor specifically: No sequences matching autoreactive T cell clones were contained in some blood memory CD4+ repertoires from patients and controls. In plots comparing CSF and blood CD4+ T cell clonotypes from the same patient, HCRT-specific and TRIB2-specific autoreactive clonotypes were highlighted. Patients and controls had comparable numbers of sequenced blood memory CD4+ clonotypes, averaging about 37,000 and 33,000, respectively. According to the report, autoreactive clonotypes were detected serially in the blood of the same patients and of different patients, but not in healthy controls.

V is cut by 5 bases and J by 2 bases, and the space between the germline ends is 21 bases. The CDR3 covers 17 residues, taking in both the cysteine and the phenylalanine. CDR3 DNA only is kept here, 51 bases in frame from base 1. As encoded in the germline V gene, CDR1 is SGHVS while CDR2 is FQNEAQ. For TCR Vbeta sequencing, memory CD4+ T cells were sorted ex vivo from the peripheral blood of both healthy controls and narcolepsy patients. This TCR was recovered from a human donor in good health. The sequence joins TRBV7-8 to TRBJ1-2; TRBD1 is a possible D gene, resting on 6 matching bases. The sequenced sample was memory (CD45RA-) CD4+ T cells from blood. The cell subset or site label on this specimen signifies: memory T cells sorted ex vivo from peripheral blood. The bases read TGTGCCAGCAGCAAAACCGGGACACGGGTTTCGAACTATGGCTACACCTTC. This encodes CASSKTGTRVSNYGYTF.